The clone carrying this TCR beta chain has more than one count but fewer than ten. One junction end disagrees with the germline gene, perhaps due to a read error. This specimen comes from a study of T-cell reconstitution after alpha-beta-depleted transplantation in children. Per germline, CDR1 DFQATT and CDR2 SNEGSKA (reference sequence). CDR3 length equals 13 residues. Preparation of the TCRbeta library was carried out with unique molecular identifiers. TCRdb ran MiXCR on the PCR reads and lists one entry per CDR3 protein. The profile shows about 400,000 distinct CDR3 sequences, 10% to 15% of them singletons.

The chain joins TRBV20-1 to TRBJ1-5, with 7 bases identical to TRBD1. The TCR was taken from a human donor who donated a stem cell graft to a child with Fanconi anemia. The specimen comprised PBMCs, sampled from the stem cell graft. Here the CDR3 DNA reads TGCAGTGCTCGAGACAGGGCCAATCAGCCCCAGCATTTT. Amino acid sequence: CSARDRANQPQHF.